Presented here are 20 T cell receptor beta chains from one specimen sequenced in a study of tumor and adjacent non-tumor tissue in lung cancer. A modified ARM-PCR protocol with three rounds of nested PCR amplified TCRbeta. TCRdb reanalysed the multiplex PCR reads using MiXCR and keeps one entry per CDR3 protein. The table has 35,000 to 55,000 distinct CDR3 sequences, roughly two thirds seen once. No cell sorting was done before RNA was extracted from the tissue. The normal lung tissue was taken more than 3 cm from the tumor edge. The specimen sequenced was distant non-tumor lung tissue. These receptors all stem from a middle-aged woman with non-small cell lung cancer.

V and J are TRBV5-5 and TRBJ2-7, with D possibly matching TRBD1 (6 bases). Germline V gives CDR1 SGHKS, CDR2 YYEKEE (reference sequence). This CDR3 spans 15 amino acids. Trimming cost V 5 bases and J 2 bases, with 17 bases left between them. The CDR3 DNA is TGTGCCAGCAGTATAGGGCCAGGGGCCACCTACGAGCAGTACTTC. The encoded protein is CASSIGPGATYEQYF.

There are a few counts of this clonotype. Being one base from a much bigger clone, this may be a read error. Here the CDR3 DNA reads TGCGCCAGCAGCCAAGCCAGGGGGCAAAACATTCAGCACTTC. Residues: CASSQARGQNIQHF. The rearrangement uses TRBV4-1 and TRBJ2-4; TRBD1 matches at 8 bases. The V gene's germline CDR1 is MGHRA and CDR2 YSYEKL. This CDR3 spans 14 amino acids.

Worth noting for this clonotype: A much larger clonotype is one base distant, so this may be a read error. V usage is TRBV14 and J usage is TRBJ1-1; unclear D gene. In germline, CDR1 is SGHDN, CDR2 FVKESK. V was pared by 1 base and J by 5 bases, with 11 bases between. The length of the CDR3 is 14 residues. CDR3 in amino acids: CASSQVLPGTEAFF. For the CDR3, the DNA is TGTGCCAGCAGCCAAGTATTACCGGGGACTGAAGCTTTCTTT.

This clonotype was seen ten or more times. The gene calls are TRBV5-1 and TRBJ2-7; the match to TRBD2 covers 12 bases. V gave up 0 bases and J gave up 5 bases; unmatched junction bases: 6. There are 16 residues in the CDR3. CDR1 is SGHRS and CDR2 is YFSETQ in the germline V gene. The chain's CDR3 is CASSLGRLAGGHEQYF. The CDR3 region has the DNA TGCGCCAGCAGCTTGGGAAGGCTAGCGGGGGGGCACGAGCAGTACTTC.

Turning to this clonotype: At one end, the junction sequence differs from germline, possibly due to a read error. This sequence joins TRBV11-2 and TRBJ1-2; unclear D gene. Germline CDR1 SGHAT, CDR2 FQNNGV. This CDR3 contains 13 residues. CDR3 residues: CAISPGRSYGYTF. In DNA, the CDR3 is TGTGCCATCAGCCCCGGACGGAGCTATGGCTACACCTTC.

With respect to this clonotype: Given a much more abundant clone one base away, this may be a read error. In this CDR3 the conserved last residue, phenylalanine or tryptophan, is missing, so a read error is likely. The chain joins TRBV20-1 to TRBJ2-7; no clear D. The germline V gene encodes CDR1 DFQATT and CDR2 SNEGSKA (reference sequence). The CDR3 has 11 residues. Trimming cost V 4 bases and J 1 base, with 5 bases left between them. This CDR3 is CSAKASYEQYI. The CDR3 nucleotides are TGCAGTGCTAAGGCTTCCTACGAGCAGTACATC.

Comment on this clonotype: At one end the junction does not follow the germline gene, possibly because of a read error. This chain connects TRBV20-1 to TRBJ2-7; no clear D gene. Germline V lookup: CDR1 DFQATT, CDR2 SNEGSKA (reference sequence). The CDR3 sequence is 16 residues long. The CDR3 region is CNARDISAGFAYEQYF. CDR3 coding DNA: TGCAATGCTAGAGATATCTCCGCCGGGTTCGCCTACGAGCAGTACTTC.

The CDR3 nucleotides read TGTGCCAGCAGTCAGCTCAATGAGCAGTTCTTC. Translated: CASSQLNEQFF. The V and J genes are TRBV2 and TRBJ2-1; no definite D call. Trimming left V 5 bases short and J 6 bases short, with 5 bases between. The length of the CDR3 is 11 residues. Per germline, CDR1 SNHLY and CDR2 FYNNEI. Full variable domain (rest looked up from reference TRBV2 and TRBJ2-1): EPEVTQTPSHQVTQMGQEVILRCVPISNHLYFYWYRQILGQKVEFLVSFYNNEISEKSEIFDDQFSVERPDGSNFTLKIRSTKLEDSAMYFCASSQLNEQFFGPGTRLTVL.

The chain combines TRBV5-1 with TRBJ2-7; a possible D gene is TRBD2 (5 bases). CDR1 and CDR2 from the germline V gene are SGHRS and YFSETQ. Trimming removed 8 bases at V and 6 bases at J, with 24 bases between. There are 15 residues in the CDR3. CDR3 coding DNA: TGCGCCAGTAGCACGCGACGGGGTCTTATGGGCGAGCAGTACTTC. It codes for CASSTRRGLMGEQYF.

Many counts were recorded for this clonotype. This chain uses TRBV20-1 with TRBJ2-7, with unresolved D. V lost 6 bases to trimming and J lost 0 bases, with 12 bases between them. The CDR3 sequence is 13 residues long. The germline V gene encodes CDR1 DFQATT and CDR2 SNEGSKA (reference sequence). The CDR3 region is CSAPETSSYEQYF. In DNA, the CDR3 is TGCAGTGCCCCAGAGACAAGCTCCTACGAGCAGTACTTC.

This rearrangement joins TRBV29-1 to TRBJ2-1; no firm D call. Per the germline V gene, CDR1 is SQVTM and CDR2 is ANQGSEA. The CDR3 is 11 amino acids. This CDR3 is CSVECRAEQFF. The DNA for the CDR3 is TGCAGTGTCGAGTGCCGGGCGGAGCAGTTCTTC.

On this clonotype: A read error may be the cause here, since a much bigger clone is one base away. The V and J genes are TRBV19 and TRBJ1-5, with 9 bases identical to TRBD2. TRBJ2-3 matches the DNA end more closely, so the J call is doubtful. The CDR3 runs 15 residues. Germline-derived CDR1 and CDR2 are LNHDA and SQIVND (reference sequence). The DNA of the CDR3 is TGTGCCAGTAGAGACCCTGCGGGGGGGTATCAGCCCCAGTATTTT. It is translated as CASRDPAGGYQPQYF.

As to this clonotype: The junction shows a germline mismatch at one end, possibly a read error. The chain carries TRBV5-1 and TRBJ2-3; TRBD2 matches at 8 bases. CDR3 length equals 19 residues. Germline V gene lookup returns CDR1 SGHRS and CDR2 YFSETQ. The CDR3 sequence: CASSLSQSGGGRGTDTQYF. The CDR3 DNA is TGCGCTAGCAGCCTCAGCCAAAGTGGCGGGGGGAGGGGCACAGATACGCAATATTTT.

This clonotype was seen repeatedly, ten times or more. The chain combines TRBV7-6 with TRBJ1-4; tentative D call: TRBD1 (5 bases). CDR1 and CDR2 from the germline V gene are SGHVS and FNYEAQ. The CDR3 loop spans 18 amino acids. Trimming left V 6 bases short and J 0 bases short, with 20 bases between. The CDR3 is CASSYRTPARTTNEKLFF. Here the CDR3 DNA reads TGTGCCAGCAGTTACAGGACCCCCGCACGTACAACTAATGAAAAACTGTTTTTT.

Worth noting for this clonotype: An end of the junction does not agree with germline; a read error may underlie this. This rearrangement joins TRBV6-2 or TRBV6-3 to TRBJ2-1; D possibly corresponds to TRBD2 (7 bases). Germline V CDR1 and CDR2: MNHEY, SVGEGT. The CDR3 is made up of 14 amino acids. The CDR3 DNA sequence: TGTGCCAGCTGTTTAGGGGGGGCAGACAATGACCAGTTCTTC. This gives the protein CASCLGGADNDQFF.

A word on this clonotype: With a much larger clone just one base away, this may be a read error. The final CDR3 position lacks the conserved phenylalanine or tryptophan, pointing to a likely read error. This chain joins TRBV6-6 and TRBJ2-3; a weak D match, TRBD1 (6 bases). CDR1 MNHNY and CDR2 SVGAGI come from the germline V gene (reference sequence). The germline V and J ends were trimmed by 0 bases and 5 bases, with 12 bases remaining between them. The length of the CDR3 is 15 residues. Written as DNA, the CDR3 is TGTGCCAGCAGTTACTCGGGCAGGGGCATAGATACGCAGTATATT. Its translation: CASSYSGRGIDTQYI.

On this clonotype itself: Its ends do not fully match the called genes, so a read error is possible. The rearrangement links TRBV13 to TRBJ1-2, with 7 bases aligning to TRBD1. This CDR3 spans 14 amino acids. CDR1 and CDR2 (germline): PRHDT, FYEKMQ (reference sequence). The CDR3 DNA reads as TGTGGCAGCAGCCTCCAGGGGGGTGATTATGGCAACACCTTC. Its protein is CGSSLQGGDYGNTF.

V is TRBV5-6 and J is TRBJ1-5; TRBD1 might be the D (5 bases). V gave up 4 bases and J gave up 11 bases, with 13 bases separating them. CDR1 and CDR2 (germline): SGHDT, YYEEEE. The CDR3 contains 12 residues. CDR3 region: CASSLQRGTQHF. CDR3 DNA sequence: TGTGCCAGCAGCCTGCAACGGGGGACCCAGCATTTT.

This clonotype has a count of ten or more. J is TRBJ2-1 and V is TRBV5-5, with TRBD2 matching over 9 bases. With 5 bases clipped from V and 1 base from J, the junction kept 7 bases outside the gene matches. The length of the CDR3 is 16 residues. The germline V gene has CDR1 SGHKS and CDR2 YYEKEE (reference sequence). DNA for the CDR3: TGTGCCAGCAGTTTAGCCCTAGCGGGATCCTACAATGAGCAGTTCTTC. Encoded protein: CASSLALAGSYNEQFF.

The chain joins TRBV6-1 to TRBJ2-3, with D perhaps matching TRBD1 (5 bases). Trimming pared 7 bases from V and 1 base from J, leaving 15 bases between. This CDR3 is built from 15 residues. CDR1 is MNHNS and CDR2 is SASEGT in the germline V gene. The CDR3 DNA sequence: TGTGCCAGCATCCCAGACATGGGGCGCACAGATACGCAGTATTTT. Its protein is CASIPDMGRTDTQYF.